This T cell receptor (beta chain) originates from a study of early T cells in non-severe SARS-CoV-2 infection. Overall study: Alpha and beta chains were unpaired, from unsorted whole-blood bulk RNA.

Ten or more counts support this clonotype. Its antigen is not known. V lost 6 bases to trimming and J lost 9 bases; unmatched junction nucleotides: 6. The germline CDR1 and CDR2 sequences are MNHEY and SVGEGT. The CDR3 extends over 12 amino acids. Study-level results: Reliance on VDJdb matching favored anti-spike CD8 responses; private and CD4 specificities were missed.

Researchers tagged individual cDNA molecules with unique molecular identifiers. Using its own MiXCR run on the 5' RACE reads, TCRdb lists one record per CDR3 protein. The data contain some 34,000 distinct CDR3 sequences, approximately 7.1% of them singletons. The sequenced sample was whole blood, obtained at baseline. This rearrangement joins TRBV6-2 or TRBV6-3 to TRBJ2-3; 7 nucleotides match TRBD1. This sequence originates from an adult who was a healthcare worker with PCR-confirmed SARS-CoV-2 infection or an uninfected control (not recorded which). Here the CDR3 reads CASRTGVGTQYF. CDR3 sequence (DNA): TGTGCCAGCAGAACAGGGGTAGGCACGCAGTATTTT.